This T cell receptor beta chain was profiled in a study of T-cell memory formation after mild COVID-19. Whole-study findings and limits: Clones from the second wave (peaking day 37) had unconfirmed SARS-CoV-2 specificity. Shrinking CD4+ clones resided mostly in CM and EM, and CD8+ ones in EMRA. Memory sampled before infection contained some responding clones, suggesting cross-reactive memory joined.

Comments on this clonotype: What it binds is unknown.

Barcoded TCR alpha and TCR beta cDNA libraries with UMIs came from 5'RACE using constant-segment primers. TCRdb reanalysed the 5' RACE reads using MiXCR and keeps one entry per CDR3 protein. The repertoire holds under 300,000 distinct CDR3 sequences, with 8.5% to 9.5% as singletons. Germline trimming cut 5 bases from V and 5 bases from J; bases unmatched to any gene: 10. Looked up from germline, CDR1 is SGHTA and CDR2 is FQGNSA. The CDR3 is 15 residues long. Sequences were obtained from PBMCs or a T cell subset sorted from them (not recorded which). The gene calls are TRBV7-2 and TRBJ1-2, with 8 bases lining up with TRBD1. This TCR came from a young man who had mild COVID-19 (a few samples of this study predate the infection). Cell type and time point are not known. The CDR3 loop is CASSPGQGSGYGYTF. DNA of the CDR3: TGTGCCAGCAGCCCAGGACAGGGATCGGGGTATGGCTACACCTTC.